The entry below describes one T cell receptor beta chain. This clone's antigen is unknown. Base qualities are not recorded, but no much larger clone differs from it by a single base. This record comes from a study of blood T cell repertoires in COVID-19 (dated by TCRdb to 2020 to 2022). Study-level background: Samples from collaborators originated in the United States, Italy and Spain and spanned both the acute and convalescent phases of COVID-19. The prospective study material was composed of cDNA or gDNA derived from T cells, B-cell-depleted T cells, or PBMCs. Subjects who had been exposed to COVID-19, were actively infected with it, or had recovered from it provided the deeply sampled blood TCRbeta repertoires that made up the dataset. The repertoires were released in a freely available public database intended as a resource for research on the immune response to SARS-CoV-2. Samples were obtained from the ongoing ImmuneRACE study (first 160 participants) and from about 1,300 subjects provided by 6 global collaborators. A de-identified subject ID, COVID-19 status, age in years and sex were almost always included in the sample metadata. HLA class I and class II types, where available, came from metadata supplied by the sample provider rather than from assay-based typing.

Points the paper makes about the study in general: How much clinical and demographic metadata was included differed by source and by participant, and the metadata was provided uncurated.

TCRbeta CDR3 regions were amplified from genomic DNA using the immunoSEQ Assay, a bias-controlled multiplex PCR. The original methods were these. The number of nucleated cells in each sample was estimated from the amplification of reference gene primers within the assay. Sequence reads were collapsed and filtered to measure the absolute abundance of every unique TCRbeta CDR3 rearrangement. For each sample, productive Simpson clonality was calculated as the square root of Simpson's diversity index over productive rearrangements. What TCRdb holds here is the immuneACCESS table cut down to in-frame rearrangements. Part of the clones is not present; checked against another copy, under half of the missing clones reflect an unresolved V gene, and the others are unexplained. V, J and clone size reflect that table, while D and trimming were determined from the DNA. This sample has about 150,000 clones in its table, and roughly 85% of those were observed once. The ten largest make up around 8% of the sample.

At one collaborating source in Seattle, patients were enrolled during active infection and were followed longitudinally through the course of disease. The collaborating institutions used their own protocols to collect whole blood in K2EDTA tubes. For TCRbeta analysis, collaborator samples were shipped as frozen whole blood, as isolated PBMCs, or as DNA extracted from either sample type. What was sequenced was peripheral blood. The TCR comes from a woman aged 55-69 years with COVID-19, enrolled during active disease.

The base sequence is TGTGCCACCAGTGATTCCACCGGGACAGTCCTTTGGGAGCAGTTCTTC. Translated, it gives CATSDSTGTVLWEQFF. The sequence links TRBV24-1 to TRBJ2-1; the junction holds 7 bases that match TRBD1. Relative to germline, V is missing 2 bases and J is missing 10 bases, with 13 bases of the junction outside any gene match. CDR1 and CDR2 are read off the germline V gene as KGHDR and SFDVKD. The CDR3 holds 16 amino acids from the cysteine to the phenylalanine. Just the 48-base CDR3 DNA is kept, in frame starting at base 1.